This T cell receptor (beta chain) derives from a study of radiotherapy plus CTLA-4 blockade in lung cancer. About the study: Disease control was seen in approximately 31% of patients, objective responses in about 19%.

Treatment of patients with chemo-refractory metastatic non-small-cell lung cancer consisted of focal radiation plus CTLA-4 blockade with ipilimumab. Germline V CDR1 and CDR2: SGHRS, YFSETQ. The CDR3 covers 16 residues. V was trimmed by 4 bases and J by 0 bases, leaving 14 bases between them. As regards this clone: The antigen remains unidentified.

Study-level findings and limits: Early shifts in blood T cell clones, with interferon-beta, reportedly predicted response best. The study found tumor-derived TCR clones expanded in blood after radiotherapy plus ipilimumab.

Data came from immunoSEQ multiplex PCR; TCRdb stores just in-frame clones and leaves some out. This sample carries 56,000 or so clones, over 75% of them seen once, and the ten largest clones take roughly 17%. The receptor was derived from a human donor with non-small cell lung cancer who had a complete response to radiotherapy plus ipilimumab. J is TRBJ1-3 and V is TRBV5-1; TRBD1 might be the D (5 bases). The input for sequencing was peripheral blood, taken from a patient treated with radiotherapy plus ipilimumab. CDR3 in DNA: TGCGCCAGCAGCGGGGCCGGGGGAAGCTCTGGAAACACCATATATTTT. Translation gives CASSGAGGSSGNTIYF.